One sample yielded the 18 T cell receptor beta chains listed below, sequenced in a study of neurological immune-mediated disorders. TCRdb re-analysed the 5' RACE reads in MiXCR, keeping a single row per CDR3 protein. This table holds about 20,000 distinct CDR3 sequences, less than 3.5% found once. Sequencing was done on a sample of PBMCs. These TCRs come from a woman aged 18-35 years with multiple sclerosis.

This clonotype was counted ten times or more. Germline is not matched at one junction end, which may reflect a read error. The rearrangement joins TRBV5-1 to TRBJ1-5, with TRBD1 as a possible D gene (5 bases). CDR1 SGHRS and CDR2 YFSETQ come from the germline V gene. This CDR3 is built from 13 residues. In nucleotides, the CDR3 is TGCGCCAGCTCGAACGGGGGGGGTCAGCCCCAGAATTTT. As protein: CASSNGGGQPQNF. Full variable domain (outside the CDR3, taken from reference TRBV5-1 and TRBJ1-5): KAGVTQTPRYLIKTRGQQVTLSCSPISGHRSVSWYQQTPGQGLQFLFEYFSETQRNKGNFPGRFSGRQFSNSRSEMNVSTLELGDSALYLCASSNGGGQPQNFGDGTRLSIL.

This clonotype has ten or more counts. This chain uses TRBV28 with TRBJ1-1; 8 bases match TRBD1. J was trimmed by 1 base and V by 6 bases; bases with no gene match: 1. Germline values: CDR1 MDHEN, CDR2 SYDVKM. The CDR3 loop spans 13 amino acids. CDR3 sequence (DNA): TGTGCCAGCAGGACAGGGGCGAACACTGAAGCTTTCTTT. Amino acid sequence: CASRTGANTEAFF.

This clonotype was seen many times. The chain links TRBV7-2 to TRBJ2-3; 8 bases agree with TRBD2. V dropped 6 bases and J dropped 5; count of bases not matched to a gene: 7. CDR3 length: 14 amino acids. Germline V gene data show CDR1 as SGHTA and CDR2 as FQGNSA. CDR3 nucleotide sequence: TGTGCCAGCAGTCCCAGACTAGCGCTAGATACGCAGTATTTT. It translates to CASSPRLALDTQYF.

This clonotype was counted many times. V is TRBV7-3 and J is TRBJ2-1; 10 bases align to TRBD2. Germline CDR1 SGHTA, CDR2 FQGTGA. Trimming at V came to 0 bases and at J to 10 bases, leaving 3 bases not matched to a gene. This CDR3 contains 14 residues. CDR3 sequence: CASSLTSGGSEQFF. The DNA for the CDR3 is TGTGCCAGCAGCTTAACTAGCGGGGGGTCCGAGCAGTTCTTC. Supplemented by reference TRBV7-3 and TRBJ2-1, the full variable domain reads GAGVSQTPSNKVTEKGKYVELRCDPISGHTALYWYRQSLGQGPEFLIYFQGTGAADDSGLPNDRFFAVRPEGSVSTLKIQRTERGDSAVYLCASSLTSGGSEQFFGPGTRLTVL.

This clonotype was seen only a few times. Lacking the conserved final phenylalanine or tryptophan, this CDR3 likely reflects a read error. The chain recombines TRBV5-1 with TRBJ2-3; TRBD2 matches 9 bases. The CDR3 has 15 residues. CDR1 is SGHRS and CDR2 is YFSETQ in the germline V gene. V shed 7 bases and J 2 bases; nucleotides not matched to a gene: 8. Here the CDR3 reads CASCPGLAHTDTQYN. DNA of the CDR3: TGCGCCAGCTGCCCGGGACTAGCCCACACAGATACGCAGTATAAT.

This clonotype was seen a few times. It may be a read error: a sequence one base away is much more abundant. This chain connects TRBV18 to TRBJ2-7; D unresolved. Germline V gene data show CDR1 as KGHSH and CDR2 as LQKENI. V lost 3 bases and J 3 bases, leaving 9 bases between the germline ends. The CDR3 loop spans 13 amino acids. The CDR3 DNA follows: TGTGCCAGCTCACCGGGAAAGGGCTACGAGCAGTACTTC. As protein: CASSPGKGYEQYF.

This clonotype was picked up many times. V usage is TRBV10-3 and J usage is TRBJ2-3; D unresolved. The CDR3 is 16 residues long. Germline-derived CDR1 and CDR2 are ENHRY and SYGVKD. V was cut by 0 bases and J by 2 bases, with 12 bases left in between. The CDR3 reads CAISESRPSLTDTQYF. The DNA of the CDR3 is TGTGCCATCAGTGAGTCGAGACCTTCTCTCACAGATACGCAGTATTTT.

At least ten counts were recorded for this clonotype. The rearrangement uses TRBV9 and TRBJ2-2; 11 nucleotides line up with TRBD2. Germline values: CDR1 SGDLS, CDR2 YYNGEE. This CDR3 is built from 17 residues. V lost 2 bases, J lost 2 bases, and 5 bases stayed unmatched. The CDR3 region is CASSVTSGGSNTGELFF. The CDR3 bases are TGTGCCAGCAGCGTCACTAGCGGGGGCTCTAACACCGGGGAGCTGTTTTTT.

This clonotype was recorded many times. The gene calls are TRBV5-1 and TRBJ2-7, with a weak D call TRBD2 (5 bases). The CDR3 is made up of 15 amino acids. Trimming removed 0 bases at V and 0 bases at J, with 10 bases between. CDR1 SGHRS and CDR2 YFSETQ come from the germline V gene. The CDR3 loop is CASSLAGKGSYEQYF. As DNA, the CDR3 is TGCGCCAGCAGCTTGGCCGGGAAAGGCTCCTACGAGCAGTACTTC.

By frequency in the sample, this clonotype is medium-sized (0.01 to 0.1%). The chain couples TRBV11-3 to TRBJ2-1, with 8 bases that match TRBD2. This CDR3 contains 17 residues. Germline values: CDR1 SGHNT, CDR2 YENEEA. V lost 1 base to trimming and J lost 0 bases; unmatched junction nucleotides: 5. The CDR3 DNA is TGTGCCAGCAGCTTAGCCGGGAGGGCCCGCTCCTACAATGAGCAGTTCTTC. Translating it yields CASSLAGRARSYNEQFF.

The chain couples TRBV4-3 to TRBJ2-3, with 8 nucleotides matching TRBD2. CDR3 size: 16 residues. Germline V gene sequence: CDR1 LGHNA, CDR2 YSLEER. V trimming: 5 bases; J trimming: 1 base; junction bases outside the gene matches: 8. This chain's CDR3 is CASSRKLAAGTDTQYF. The CDR3 coding sequence is TGCGCCAGCAGCAGAAAACTAGCGGCGGGCACAGATACGCAGTATTTT.

This clonotype was observed a handful of times. CDR3 DNA sequence: TGTGCCAGCAGTAAGAATACAGGGAATGAGCAGTTCTTC. Its translation: CASSKNTGNEQFF. The rearrangement uses TRBV2 and TRBJ2-1; tentative D call: TRBD1 (6 bases). Germline V CDR1 and CDR2: SNHLY, FYNNEI. This CDR3 region has 13 residues. V was clipped by 5 bases and J by 7 bases, with 12 bases between them. Full variable domain (missing parts from reference TRBV2 and TRBJ2-1): EPEVTQTPSHQVTQMGQEVILRCVPISNHLYFYWYRQILGQKVEFLVSFYNNEISEKSEIFDDQFSVERPDGSNFTLKIRSTKLEDSAMYFCASSKNTGNEQFFGPGTRLTVL.

This clonotype was detected many times. The chain employs TRBV7-3 and TRBJ1-1; perhaps TRBD1 as D (5 bases). This CDR3 comprises 14 residues. With 2 bases removed from V and 8 bases from J, the gap between germline ends came to 15 bases. Germline V gene data show CDR1 as SGHTA and CDR2 as FQGTGA. The CDR3 region has the DNA TGTGCCAGCAGCTTAGAACCTAATCCAGGGGAAGCTTTCTTT. This codes for CASSLEPNPGEAFF.

This clonotype came up many times. The chain has TRBV20-1 and TRBJ1-5; possibly TRBD1 for D (6 bases). The CDR3 spans 15 residues. From germline, CDR1 is DFQATT and CDR2 SNEGSKA (reference sequence). Trimming took 6 bases from V and 1 from J, leaving 16 bases between them. Here the CDR3 reads CSAPVSGASNQPQHF. In nucleotides, the CDR3 is TGCAGTGCCCCCGTCTCGGGGGCAAGCAATCAGCCCCAGCATTTT.

This clonotype was seen ten or more times. CDR3 in DNA: TGTGCCAGCAGCCCCCGACAGGGGAGTGTCTATGGCTACACCTTC. Residues: CASSPRQGSVYGYTF. J is TRBJ1-2 and V is TRBV9, with 8 bases aligning to TRBD1. CDR1 and CDR2 from the germline V gene are SGDLS and YYNGEE. J gave up 4 bases and V 4 bases, and 9 bases lay outside the gene matches. The CDR3 is 15 amino acids.

At least ten counts were recorded for this clonotype. The rearrangement uses TRBV29-1 and TRBJ2-5, with D perhaps being TRBD1 or TRBD2 (5 bases each). Germline V lookup: CDR1 SQVTM, CDR2 ANQGSEA. The V and J ends lost 4 bases and 3 bases respectively, with 24 bases between them. The length of the CDR3 is 17 residues. The DNA for the CDR3 is TGCAGCGTTGTCCACCAACCCGCCGGGACGGCTAAAGAGACCCAGTACTTC. Translating gives CSVVHQPAGTAKETQYF.

This clonotype was seen ten or more times. CDR3 residues: CASSLEGSTQYF. The CDR3 region has the DNA TGTGCCAGCAGCCTGGAGGGGAGCACGCAGTATTTT. The chain employs TRBV12-3 or TRBV12-4 and TRBJ2-3, with a weak D call TRBD2 (6 bases). The CDR3 has 12 amino acids. Deletions cut 6 bases from V and 9 bases from J, with 13 bases between.

V and J are TRBV5-1 and TRBJ2-3; 8 bases map to TRBD1. V lost 4 bases to trimming and J lost 1 base; unmatched junction nucleotides: 8. Germline-derived CDR1 and CDR2 are SGHRS and YFSETQ. This CDR3 comprises 16 residues. In DNA form, the CDR3 reads TGCGCCAGCAGCCTGGGGGACAGGTCGGGCACAGATACGCAGTATTTT. The encoded protein is CASSLGDRSGTDTQYF.